These T cell receptor beta chains were read from a single sample in a study of cytomegalovirus exposure and HLA in healthy donors. Only in-frame clones appear in the TCRdb table, and some are missing; sequencing was by immunoSEQ multiplex PCR. The sample has 150,000 to 200,000 clones; about three quarters are singletons. Sequenced sample: PBMCs. These receptors were taken from a middle-aged woman in good health and CMV-seronegative. CDR3s include the opening cysteine and the closing phenylalanine or tryptophan. D genes are given only for firm matches. Expanded clones get a size class; other rows say once, few or many, or leave the size out.

clone size	V gene	D gene	J gene	CDR3 protein	CDR3 DNA
-	TRBV27	-	TRBJ2-1	CASSLGGAEWNEQFF	TGTGCCAGCAGTTTAGGGGGGGCCGAGTGGAATGAGCAGTTCTTC
once	TRBV5-1	-	TRBJ2-3	CASSFDGSTDTQYF	TGCGCCAGCAGCTTCGACGGGAGCACAGATACGCAGTATTTT
-	TRBV5-1	TRBD1	TRBJ1-3	CASSFGRGRGNTIYF	TGCGCCAGCAGCTTCGGTAGGGGGCGCGGAAACACCATATATTTT
-	TRBV6-6	TRBD1	TRBJ1-5	CASSGMGTVNQPQHF	TGTGCCAGCAGTGGCATGGGGACAGTCAATCAGCCCCAGCATTTT
-	TRBV5-1	-	TRBJ2-7	CASSLGADPYEQYF	TGCGCCAGCAGCTTGGGGGCTGATCCCTACGAGCAGTACTTC
-	TRBV4-1	TRBD1	TRBJ2-3	CASSQGSGQVTDTQYF	TGCGCCAGCAGCCAAGGGTCGGGACAGGTCACAGATACGCAGTATTTT
-	TRBV7-6	TRBD1	TRBJ1-2	CASSSRTGGVKDGYTF	TGTGCCAGCAGCTCTAGGACAGGGGGCGTGAAGGATGGCTACACCTTC
once	TRBV6-5	-	TRBJ2-1	CASSYAQNTPNEQFF	TGTGCCAGCAGTTACGCCCAGAACACGCCCAATGAGCAGTTCTTC
-	TRBV5-1	TRBD2	TRBJ2-3	CASSLLAATDTQYF	TGCGCCAGCAGCTTGCTAGCGGCCACAGATACGCAGTATTTT
-	TRBV28	-	TRBJ2-1	CASSSSAGSYNEQFF	-
-	TRBV19	-	TRBJ1-1	CASEETARNTEAFF	TGTGCCAGTGAAGAGACAGCAAGGAACACTGAAGCTTTCTTT
-	TRBV4-2	TRBD2	TRBJ2-2	CASSPMVGRGGSFGGELFF	TGTGCCAGCAGCCCAATGGTGGGGCGGGGGGGCTCCTTTGGCGGGGAGCTGTTTTTT
-	TRBV4-1	-	TRBJ1-4	CASSQWQGEKLFF	TGCGCCAGCAGCCAATGGCAGGGTGAAAAACTGTTTTTT
-	TRBV19	-	TRBJ2-5	CASSVQVSQETQYF	TGTGCCAGTAGTGTACAGGTCAGCCAAGAGACCCAGTACTTC
-	TRBV5-1	TRBD2	TRBJ2-1	CASSLPGLAGGGNEQFF	TGCGCCAGCAGCTTACCGGGACTAGCGGGGGGGGGCAATGAGCAGTTCTTC
-	TRBV2	-	TRBJ2-5	CASSEPRTEETQYF	TGTGCCAGCAGTGAGCCCAGGACAGAAGAGACCCAGTACTTC
-	TRBV6-1	-	TRBJ2-5	CASSDFRTQYF	TGTGCCAGCAGTGACTTCCGTACCCAGTACTTC
-	TRBV14	TRBD1	TRBJ1-1	CASSRLGTAEAFF	TGTGCCAGCAGCCGGCTTGGGACAGCCGAAGCTTTCTTT
-	TRBV5-1	-	TRBJ1-2	CASSLAGSSRGLYGYTF	TGCGCCAGCAGCTTGGCCGGATCCAGTCGGGGACTCTATGGCTACACCTTC
few	TRBV28	TRBD2	TRBJ2-7	CASSVRLAPYEQYF	TGTGCCAGCAGTGTCAGACTAGCGCCCTACGAGCAGTACTTC
once	TRBV2	TRBD2	TRBJ2-1	CASSDSRGENEQFF	TGTGCCAGCAGTGATAGCCGGGGGGAGAATGAGCAGTTCTTC
once	TRBV19	-	TRBJ1-2	CASSLRGALSNYGYTF	TGTGCCAGTAGTCTACGGGGGGCGCTAAGCAACTATGGCTACACCTTC
-	TRBV2	-	TRBJ2-1	CASTLRNEQFF	TGTGCCAGCACATTGCGCAATGAGCAGTTCTTC
-	TRBV6-6	-	TRBJ2-1	CASSYVGGVPNEQFF	TGTGCCAGCAGTTACGTCGGGGGTGTTCCTAATGAGCAGTTCTTC
-	TRBV5-8	-	TRBJ2-2	CASSPTQLSANTGELFF	TGTGCCAGCAGCCCGACACAGCTGTCCGCGAACACCGGGGAGCTGTTTTTT
-	TRBV18	-	TRBJ2-3	CASSPAGAPTDTQYF	TGTGCCAGCTCACCGGCGGGGGCGCCCACAGATACGCAGTATTTT
once	TRBV19	TRBD2	TRBJ2-5	CASTLGGTQEAQYF	TGTGCCAGTACCCTCGGGGGGACCCAAGAGGCCCAGTACTTC
-	TRBV6-4	TRBD2	TRBJ2-3	CASSVMAGAGAGSTDTQYF	TGTGCCAGCAGTGTAATGGCGGGCGCAGGAGCGGGGAGCACAGATACGCAGTATTTT